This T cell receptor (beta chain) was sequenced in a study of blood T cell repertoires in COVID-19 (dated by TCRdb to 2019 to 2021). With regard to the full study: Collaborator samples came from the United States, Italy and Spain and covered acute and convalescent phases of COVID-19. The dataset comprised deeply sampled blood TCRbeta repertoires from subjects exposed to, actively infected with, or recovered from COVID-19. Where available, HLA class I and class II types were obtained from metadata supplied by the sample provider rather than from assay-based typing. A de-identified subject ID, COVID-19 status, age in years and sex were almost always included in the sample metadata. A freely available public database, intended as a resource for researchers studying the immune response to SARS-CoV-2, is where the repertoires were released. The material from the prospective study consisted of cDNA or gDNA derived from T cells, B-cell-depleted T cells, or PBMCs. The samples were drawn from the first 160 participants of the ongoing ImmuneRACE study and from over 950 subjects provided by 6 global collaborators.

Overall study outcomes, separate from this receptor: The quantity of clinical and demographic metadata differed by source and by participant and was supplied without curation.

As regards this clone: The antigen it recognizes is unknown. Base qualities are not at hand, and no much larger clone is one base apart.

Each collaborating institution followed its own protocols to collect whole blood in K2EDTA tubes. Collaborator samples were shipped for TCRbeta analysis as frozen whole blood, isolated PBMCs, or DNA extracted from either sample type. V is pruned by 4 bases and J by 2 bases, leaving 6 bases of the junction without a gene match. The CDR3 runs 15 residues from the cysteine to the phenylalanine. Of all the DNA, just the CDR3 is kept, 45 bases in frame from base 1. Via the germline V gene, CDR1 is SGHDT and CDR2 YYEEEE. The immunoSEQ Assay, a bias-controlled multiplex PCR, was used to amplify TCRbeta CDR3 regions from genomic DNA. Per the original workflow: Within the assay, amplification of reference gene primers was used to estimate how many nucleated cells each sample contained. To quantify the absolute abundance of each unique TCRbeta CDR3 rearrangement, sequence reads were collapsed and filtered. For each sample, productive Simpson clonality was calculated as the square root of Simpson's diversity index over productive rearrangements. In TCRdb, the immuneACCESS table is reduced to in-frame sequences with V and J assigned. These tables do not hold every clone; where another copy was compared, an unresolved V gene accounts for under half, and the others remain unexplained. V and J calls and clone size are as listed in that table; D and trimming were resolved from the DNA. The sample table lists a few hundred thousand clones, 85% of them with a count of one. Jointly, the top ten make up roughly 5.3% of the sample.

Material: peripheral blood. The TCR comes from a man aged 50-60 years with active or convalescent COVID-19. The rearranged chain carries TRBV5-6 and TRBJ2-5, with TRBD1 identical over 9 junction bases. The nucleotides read TGTGCCAGCAGCACCTTCGGGACAGGGCAAGAGACCCAGTACTTC. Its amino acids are CASSTFGTGQETQYF.